This TCR beta chain was recovered during a study of blood T cells in healthy people across ages. Germline CDR1 is MDHEN and CDR2 is SYDVKM. J gave up 0 bases and V 6 bases, and 10 bases lay outside the gene matches. The CDR3 sequence is 17 residues long. The authors ran a second PCR of roughly 6 to 12 cycles using a sample-barcoded 5' primer and a J-beta primer mix. MiXCR, applied by TCRdb to the 5' RACE reads, yields one record per CDR3 protein. There are roughly 1,000,000 distinct CDR3 sequences in the sample; under 30% occur only once, and 0.65% to 0.75% lies in the top ten. In addition, the sample was reused for a study of T cells of mothers and their children.

This receptor was obtained from a girl aged 2-10 years in good health. The source material was blood. This chain uses TRBV28 with TRBJ1-4, with 7 bases aligning to TRBD1. CDR3 region: CASRSRDRGSTNEKLFF. CDR3 DNA sequence: TGTGCCAGCAGGTCAAGGGACAGAGGATCAACTAATGAAAAACTGTTTTTT. The variable domain in full, with the rest retrieved from reference TRBV28 and TRBJ1-4, is DVKVTQSSRYLVKRTGEKVFLECVQDMDHENMFWYRQDPGLGLRLIYFSYDVKMKEKGDIPEGYSVSREKKERFSLILESASTNQTSMYLCASRSRDRGSTNEKLFFGSGTQLSVL.